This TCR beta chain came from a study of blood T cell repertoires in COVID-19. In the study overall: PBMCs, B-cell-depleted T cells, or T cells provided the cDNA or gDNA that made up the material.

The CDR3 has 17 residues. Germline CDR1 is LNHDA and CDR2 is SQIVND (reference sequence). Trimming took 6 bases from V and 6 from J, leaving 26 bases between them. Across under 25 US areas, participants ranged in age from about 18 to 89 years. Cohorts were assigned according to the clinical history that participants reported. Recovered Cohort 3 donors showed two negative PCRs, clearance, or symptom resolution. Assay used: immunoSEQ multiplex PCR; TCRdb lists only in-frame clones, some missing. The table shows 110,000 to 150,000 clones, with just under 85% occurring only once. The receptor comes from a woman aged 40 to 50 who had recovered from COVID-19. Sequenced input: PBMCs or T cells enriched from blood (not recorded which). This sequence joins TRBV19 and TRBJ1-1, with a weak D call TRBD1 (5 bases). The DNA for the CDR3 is TGTGCCAGTAGAACGGCACAGGACGACCCTCCTACGGCTGAAGCTTTCTTT. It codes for CASRTAQDDPPTAEAFF.